The 21 T cell receptor beta chains reported below all come from one sample, sequenced in a study of T cells in Graves' hyperthyroidism and ophthalmopathy. TCR beta CDR3 sequences were amplified from RNA transcripts. A set of HTBI primers served as the primers for a first-round RT-PCR of the TCR CDR3. Each CDR3 protein gets one entry after TCRdb re-called the multiplex PCR reads with MiXCR. The sample has 250,000 to 300,000 distinct CDR3 sequences, about an eighth seen once; the top ten hold around 7.9%. What was sequenced was blood. Receptor source: a woman between 25 and 40 years old with Graves' hyperthyroidism that later progressed to Graves' ophthalmopathy.

The rearrangement uses TRBV4-3 and TRBJ1-3; no firm D call. This CDR3 contains 15 residues. Germline CDR1 is LGHNA and CDR2 is YSLEER. Trimming took 0 bases from V and 4 from J, leaving 10 bases between them. CDR3 region: CASSQEVGSGNTIYF. CDR3 bases: TGCGCCAGCAGCCAAGAGGTAGGGTCCGGAAACACCATATATTTT.

In its sample, this clonotype was seen many times. V gene TRBV10-3 combines with J gene TRBJ1-1; D may be TRBD1 (6 bases). Germline assignment: CDR1 ENHRY and CDR2 SYGVKD. The germline V and J ends were trimmed by 7 bases and 3 bases, with 6 bases remaining between them. This CDR3 contains 11 residues. CDR3 nucleotides: TGTGCCATCAAGGGGGACACTGAAGCTTTCTTT. Protein: CAIKGDTEAFF.

This clonotype was counted at least ten times. The chain couples TRBV5-5 to TRBJ1-3; 7 bases match TRBD1. The CDR3 runs to 16 residues. V dropped 0 bases and J dropped 0; count of bases not matched to a gene: 3. The germline V gene encodes CDR1 SGHKS and CDR2 YYEKEE (reference sequence). Here the CDR3 reads CASSLEGAYSGNTIYF. The DNA of the CDR3 is TGTGCCAGCAGCTTGGAGGGGGCTTACTCTGGAAACACCATATATTTT.

Many counts were recorded for this clonotype. The rearrangement links TRBV6-1 to TRBJ2-1, with no clear D. Trimming stripped 5 bases from V and 0 bases from J, with 14 bases between. The germline gives CDR1 MNHNS, CDR2 SASEGT. CDR3 length: 16 amino acids. CDR3 nucleotides: TGTGCCAGCAGTTTCAGAATTCCGAGCTCCTACAATGAGCAGTTCTTC. Its translation is CASSFRIPSSYNEQFF.

At least ten counts were recorded for this clonotype. CDR3 nucleotides: TGTGCCAGCAGGACGGGAGCGAACGAGCAGTACTTC. Residues: CASRTGANEQYF. This sequence joins TRBV6-2 or TRBV6-3 and TRBJ2-7; weak D call: TRBD2 (6 bases). The CDR3 loop spans 12 amino acids. V dropped 6 bases and J dropped 5 bases, with 11 bases sitting between them. Germline-derived CDR1 and CDR2 are MNHEY and SVGEGT.

This clonotype was detected a few times. The J gene is TRBJ2-3, the V gene TRBV19; possible D gene TRBD2, 5 bases. The germline CDR1 and CDR2 sequences are LNHDA and SQIVND (reference sequence). V dropped 0 bases and J dropped 6 bases, with 13 bases sitting between them. The CDR3 length is 15 residues. The CDR3 bases are TGTGCCAGTAGTATAGATCGGGGAACGATGGATACGCAGTATTTT. Amino acid sequence: CASSIDRGTMDTQYF.

This clonotype was found many times. The genes are TRBV9 and TRBJ1-1; D is undetermined. Trimming removed 4 bases from V and 6 bases from J, with 10 bases in between. There are 12 residues in the CDR3. In germline, CDR1 is SGDLS, CDR2 YYNGEE. In nucleotides, the CDR3 is TGTGCCAGCAGCTCCGGAACCTCTGAAGCTTTCTTT. It codes for CASSSGTSEAFF. Complete variable domain (other parts from reference TRBV9 and TRBJ1-1): DSGVTQTPKHLITATGQRVTLRCSPRSGDLSVYWYQQSLDQGLQFLIQYYNGEERAKGNILERFSAQQFPDLHSELNLSSLELGDSALYFCASSSGTSEAFFGQGTRLTVV.

A note on this clonotype: Germline is not matched at one junction end, which may reflect a read error. The V and J genes are TRBV7-7 and TRBJ2-3; TRBD2 aligns across 7 bases. Germline V gene sequence: CDR1 SSHAT, CDR2 FNYEAQ (reference sequence). The CDR3 is 16 residues long. CDR3 sequence (DNA): TGTGCTAGCAGCTTAATTAGCGGGCCCGGGGAAGATACGCAGTATTTT. Residues: CASSLISGPGEDTQYF.

The table lists this clonotype with a few counts. CDR3 sequence: CASSPRGTSGTRTQYF. The CDR3 DNA follows: TGTGCCAGCAGCCCCCGCGGGACTAGCGGGACTCGTACGCAGTATTTT. V usage is TRBV11-2 and J usage is TRBJ2-3; 13 bases are shared with TRBD2. The CDR3 consists of 16 residues. The germline gives CDR1 SGHAT, CDR2 FQNNGV. The V segment lost 5 bases and the J segment 8 bases; nucleotides outside the gene matches: 10.

This clonotype was recorded many times. The rearrangement links TRBV7-3 to TRBJ2-5, with 8 bases matching TRBD1. Per the germline V gene, CDR1 is SGHTA and CDR2 is FQGTGA. Trimming at V came to 5 bases and at J to 4 bases, leaving 6 bases not matched to a gene. There are 14 residues in the CDR3. CDR3 in DNA: TGTGCCAGCAGCCAGAGTGGACAGGGAGAGACCCAGTACTTC. The encoded protein is CASSQSGQGETQYF. Filled out from reference TRBV7-3 and TRBJ2-5, the complete variable domain reads GAGVSQTPSNKVTEKGKYVELRCDPISGHTALYWYRQSLGQGPEFLIYFQGTGAADDSGLPNDRFFAVRPEGSVSTLKIQRTERGDSAVYLCASSQSGQGETQYFGPGTRLLVL.

This clonotype was detected ten times or more. The chain uses TRBV29-1 and TRBJ1-1, with TRBD1 as a possible D gene (5 bases). The germline CDR1 and CDR2 sequences are SQVTM and ANQGSEA. The CDR3 sequence is 14 residues long. Trimming cost V 4 bases and J 4 bases, with 16 bases left between them. The chain's CDR3 is CSVGPRGRVTEAFF. In nucleotides, the CDR3 is TGCAGCGTTGGCCCCCGGGGCAGGGTCACTGAAGCTTTCTTT.

The sample holds many counts of this clonotype. V and J are TRBV4-2 and TRBJ2-7; 8 nucleotides agree with TRBD2. Germline values: CDR1 LGHNA, CDR2 YNFKEQ. The CDR3 loop spans 15 amino acids. J lost 2 bases, V lost 0 bases, and 3 bases had no gene match. The CDR3, as DNA: TGTGCCAGCAGCCAAGAGGCGGGAGGACCCTACGAGCAGTACTTC. Protein sequence: CASSQEAGGPYEQYF.

V is TRBV18 and J is TRBJ2-1; D is unresolved. This CDR3 is built from 11 residues. Germline V gene lookup returns CDR1 KGHSH and CDR2 LQKENI. The V end was cut by 5 bases, the J end by 10 bases, with 9 bases between. CDR3 bases: TGTGCCAGCTCAGCGTCCTTAGAGCAGTTCTTC. It is translated as CASSASLEQFF.

This clonotype was detected many times. This chain links TRBV4-3 with TRBJ2-7; TRBD2 agrees at 9 bases. The CDR3 length is 15 residues. The J segment lost 4 bases and the V segment lost 4 bases, leaving 8 bases of the junction unmatched. CDR1 LGHNA and CDR2 YSLEER come from the germline V gene. This chain's CDR3 is CASSPRSSGVYEQYF. The CDR3 DNA sequence: TGCGCCAGCAGCCCGCGGTCTAGCGGGGTTTACGAGCAGTACTTC.

In its sample, this clonotype was seen a few times. The chain uses TRBV4-2 and TRBJ2-7, with D perhaps matching TRBD1 or TRBD2 (5 bases each). The CDR3 consists of 13 residues. Trimming shortened V by 6 bases and J by 5 bases, and 14 bases separated the two germline ends. CDR1 and CDR2 (germline): LGHNA, YNFKEQ. In DNA form, the CDR3 reads TGTGCCAGCAGTGGGGACCTGACCCACGAGCAGTACTTC. It codes for CASSGDLTHEQYF.

This clonotype was seen at least ten times. This rearrangement joins TRBV30 to TRBJ1-2, with TRBD1 identical over 7 bases. This CDR3 region has 10 residues. Trimming cost V 5 bases and J 8 bases; bases outside gene matches: 2. Looked up from germline, CDR1 is GTSNPN and CDR2 is SVGIG (reference sequence). The CDR3 is CAWWGQGYTF. The CDR3 DNA is TGTGCCTGGTGGGGACAGGGCTACACCTTC.

This clonotype was counted ten times or more. The V gene is TRBV7-9, the J gene TRBJ1-1; 7 nucleotides align to TRBD1. The CDR3 totals 14 residues. Germline V lookup: CDR1 SEHNR, CDR2 FQNEAQ (reference sequence). V trimming: 7 bases; J trimming: 2 bases; junction bases outside the gene matches: 7. The CDR3: CASTGTATNTEAFF. DNA for the CDR3: TGTGCCAGCACCGGGACAGCGACTAACACTGAAGCTTTCTTT.

This clonotype was detected many times. The V call is TRBV10-3, the J call TRBJ2-7, with D possibly being TRBD1 (6 bases). The CDR3 has 12 residues. The V gene's germline CDR1 is ENHRY and CDR2 SYGVKD. V was cut by 4 bases and J by 5 bases, with 9 bases left in between. CDR3 nucleotides: TGTGCCATCAGTGGGACAGTCCACGAGCAGTACTTC. Its protein product is CAISGTVHEQYF.

This clonotype was observed many times. The chain is built from TRBV20-1 and TRBJ1-1, with 8 bases aligning to TRBD1. The CDR3 sequence is 16 residues long. Per germline, CDR1 DFQATT and CDR2 SNEGSKA (reference sequence). V gave up 1 base and J gave up 3 bases; unmatched junction bases: 10. The CDR3 protein is CSARGLQGALDTEAFF. In DNA, the CDR3 is TGCAGTGCTAGAGGCTTGCAGGGGGCATTAGACACTGAAGCTTTCTTT.

This clonotype was detected ten times or more. V usage is TRBV20-1 and J usage is TRBJ2-6; either TRBD1 or TRBD2 may supply D (5 bases each). The CDR3 spans 16 residues. Germline CDR1 is DFQATT and CDR2 is SNEGSKA (reference sequence). CDR3 residues: CSFGGGRSSGANVLTF. CDR3 in DNA: TGCAGCTTTGGGGGTGGACGGTCCTCTGGGGCCAACGTCCTGACTTTC.

This clonotype has ten or more counts. The chain links TRBV27 to TRBJ2-7, with D possibly TRBD1 on 5 matching bases. Between the trimmed V and J ends, which lost 3 bases and 3 bases, there was a span of 12 bases. CDR3 length: 14 residues. Germline lookup yields CDR1 MNHEY and CDR2 SMNVEV (reference sequence). The CDR3 region has the DNA TGTGCCAGCAGTTTTGGGGCAGAACTCTACGAGCAGTACTTC. The encoded protein is CASSFGAELYEQYF.